A selection of T cell receptor beta chains follows, all from one sample in a study of T cell responses to AZD1222 COVID-19 vaccine. Assay used: immunoSEQ multiplex PCR; TCRdb lists only in-frame clones, some missing. The sample gives about 120,000 clones, 88% of which show up once; under 4.5% is in the top ten. Sample: peripheral blood, taken on day 0 of AZD1222 vaccination. The receptors come from an adult in good health. CDR3s include the opening cysteine and the closing phenylalanine or tryptophan. A D gene is named only where the DNA matches it firmly. Clone size is shown for a subset of rows, as once, few, many or a class of expanded clone.

V	J	D	size	length	CDR3	DNA
TRBV18	TRBJ1-5	-	-	15	CASSQSRVSNQPQHF	TGTGCCAGCTCGCAAAGCCGGGTCTCCAATCAGCCCCAGCATTTT
TRBV20-1	TRBJ1-2	-	-	14	CSASWSSGGYGYTF	TGCAGTGCTAGTTGGTCTTCTGGGGGGTATGGCTACACCTTC
TRBV2	TRBJ1-1	-	-	13	CASSDLGSTEAFF	TGTGCCAGCAGTGATCTCGGTAGCACTGAAGCTTTCTTT
TRBV10-2	TRBJ1-2	TRBD1	-	17	CASSESISGTANYGYTF	TGCGCCAGCAGTGAGTCGATAAGCGGGACAGCTAACTATGGCTACACCTTC
TRBV5-1	TRBJ1-1	-	-	13	CASRLKGGTEAFF	TGCGCCAGCAGACTAAAGGGGGGCACTGAAGCTTTCTTT
TRBV4-1	TRBJ1-3	-	-	17	CASSQDSRVYPGNTIYF	TGCGCCAGCAGCCAAGATTCCAGGGTGTATCCTGGAAACACCATATATTTT
TRBV6-5	TRBJ1-2	TRBD1	-	15	CASSYSAGQKYGYTF	TGTGCCAGCAGTTACTCGGCGGGACAGAAATATGGCTACACCTTC
TRBV6-5	TRBJ2-1	-	-	16	CASSYPGDQGRNEQFF	TGTGCCAGCAGTTACCCGGGCGACCAGGGCCGCAATGAGCAGTTCTTC
TRBV4-3	TRBJ2-7	-	-	15	CASSQERAGHYEQYF	TGCGCCAGCAGCCAAGAAAGGGCAGGACACTACGAGCAGTACTTC
TRBV6-5	TRBJ2-2	-	-	15	CASSSDRRSTGELFF	TGTGCCAGCAGTAGCGACAGGAGATCCACCGGGGAGCTGTTTTTT
TRBV5-4	TRBJ1-1	-	once	13	CASSLEQNTEAFF	TGTGCCAGCAGCTTGGAACAGAACACTGAAGCTTTCTTT
TRBV12-5	TRBJ1-2	-	once	13	CASAYDGLYGYTF	TGTGCTAGTGCCTACGACGGCCTCTATGGCTACACCTTC
TRBV14	TRBJ1-1	-	-	16	CASSQLGGGGNTEAFF	TGTGCCAGCAGCCAACTAGGCGGGGGAGGGAACACTGAAGCTTTCTTT
TRBV9	TRBJ2-2	-	-	18	CASSLIGGPGRSTGELFF	TGTGCCAGCAGCCTCATTGGGGGCCCGGGGAGGAGCACCGGGGAGCTGTTTTTT
TRBV27	TRBJ1-6	-	-	16	CASTDSGDSYNSPLHF	TGTGCCAGCACCGACAGCGGCGACTCCTATAATTCACCCCTCCACTTT
TRBV3-1/TRBV3-2	TRBJ1-3	-	-	15	CASSWGGIPGNTIYF	TGTGCCAGCAGCTGGGGGGGCATCCCTGGAAACACCATATATTTT
TRBV7-9	TRBJ2-7	-	-	14	CASSARYTAYEQYF	TGTGCCAGCAGCGCGCGTTATACGGCCTACGAGCAGTACTTC
TRBV5-1	TRBJ2-2	TRBD1	-	16	CASSFSGTGGTGELFF	TGCGCCAGCAGCTTCTCCGGGACAGGGGGCACCGGGGAGCTGTTTTTT
TRBV6-5	TRBJ1-1	-	once	13	CASSEGTNTEAFF	TGTGCCAGCTCGGAGGGGACGAATACTGAAGCTTTCTTT
TRBV7-2	TRBJ2-1	-	few	11	CATSITNEQFF	TGTGCCACCTCAATCACCAATGAGCAGTTCTTC